This entry lists 22 T cell receptor beta chains sequenced from one sample in a study of blood T cells in healthy people across ages. It was with a sample-barcoded 5' primer and a J-beta primer mix that a second PCR of roughly 7 to 11 cycles was run. MiXCR, applied by TCRdb to the 5' RACE reads, yields one record per CDR3 protein. In the table there are 700,000 to 800,000 distinct CDR3 sequences, approximately 39% of which are singletons. The specimen was blood. Receptors originate from a woman aged 60-70 years in good health.

This clonotype was counted only a few times. Compared with germline, one end of the junction differs, possibly owing to a read error. This chain links TRBV7-7 with TRBJ2-3; a weak D match, TRBD2 (6 bases). Looked up from germline, CDR1 is SSHAT and CDR2 is FNYEAQ (reference sequence). CDR3 size: 15 residues. In DNA, the CDR3 is TGTGCTAGCAGACCGCTAGCGCTCAGCACAGATACGCAGTATTTT. The encoded protein is CASRPLALSTDTQYF.

The CDR3 region is CASSSPDRGAYEQYF. DNA of the CDR3: TGTGCCAGCAGCTCCCCGGACCGGGGGGCCTACGAGCAGTACTTC. This sequence joins TRBV7-3 and TRBJ2-7; TRBD2 matches at 7 bases. CDR3 length: 15 amino acids. Germline assignment: CDR1 SGHTA and CDR2 FQGTGA. The junction had 8 bases not matched to a gene; V was cut back by 4 bases and J by 2 bases.

This clonotype was seen a handful of times. The chain couples TRBV27 to TRBJ2-7; 13 bases line up with TRBD2. The CDR3 consists of 15 residues. Germline lookup yields CDR1 MNHEY and CDR2 SMNVEV (reference sequence). Trimming removed 7 bases from V and 6 bases from J; junction bases left unmatched: 9. The CDR3 DNA sequence: TGTGCCAGCAAGCCCGGGACTAGCGGGACGCTCGAGCAGTACTTC. Amino acid sequence: CASKPGTSGTLEQYF.

The V call is TRBV7-2, the J call TRBJ2-1, with TRBD2 matching over 9 bases. There are 18 residues in the CDR3. Germline CDR1 reads SGHTA; CDR2 reads FQGNSA. V lost 1 base to trimming and J lost 7 bases; unmatched junction nucleotides: 14. CDR3 bases: TGTGCCAGCAGCTTAGTTCGGTCAGCGGGGGGAAATCGGAATGAGCAGTTCTTC. This codes for CASSLVRSAGGNRNEQFF.

This clonotype was recorded a few times. J is TRBJ1-2 and V is TRBV5-6; the D is unclear. Trimming removed 2 bases at V and 6 bases at J, with 8 bases between. Germline V gene sequence: CDR1 SGHDT, CDR2 YYEEEE. The CDR3 spans 12 residues. In DNA, the CDR3 is TGTGCCAGCAGCTTCGCGGGAAATGGCTACACCTTC. It yields the protein CASSFAGNGYTF.

V and J are TRBV20-1 and TRBJ1-5, with D possibly matching TRBD1 (5 bases). V gave up 6 bases and J gave up 8 bases, with 14 bases separating them. The V gene's germline CDR1 is DFQATT and CDR2 SNEGSKA (reference sequence). This CDR3 spans 12 amino acids. The CDR3: CSAPIGGEPQHF. CDR3 DNA: TGCAGTGCCCCAATTGGGGGGGAGCCCCAGCATTTT.

This clonotype was recorded a few times. The chain uses TRBV20-1 and TRBJ2-5; D gene ambiguous. Deletions cut 0 bases from V and 2 bases from J, with 13 bases between. The CDR3 has 15 residues. The V gene's germline CDR1 is DFQATT and CDR2 SNEGSKA (reference sequence). The DNA for the CDR3 is TGCAGTGCTAGAGAAAGCTCACAAAGACAAGAGACCCAGTACTTC. This sequence encodes CSARESSQRQETQYF.

The rearrangement joins TRBV7-2 to TRBJ2-2; D is perhaps TRBD1 or TRBD2 (5 bases each). Germline V gene sequence: CDR1 SGHTA, CDR2 FQGNSA. The CDR3 length is 16 residues. The V end lost 4 bases, the J end lost 5 bases, and 17 bases lay between the germline ends. In nucleotides, the CDR3 is TGTGCCAGCAGCTCCCTGGGGCAGGGAGTAACCGGGGAGCTGTTTTTT. It encodes CASSSLGQGVTGELFF.

The chain couples TRBV25-1 to TRBJ2-1; D unclear. The CDR3 consists of 11 residues. V lost 10 bases and J lost 12, with 16 bases in between. Germline CDR1 MGHDK, CDR2 SYGVNS. CDR3 DNA sequence: TGTGCCACCGCGATCGGAGATACGCAGTTCTTC. Translation gives CATAIGDTQFF.

In this sample, this clonotype turned up many times. The chain uses TRBV29-1 and TRBJ2-1; D tentatively reads TRBD1 or TRBD2 (5 bases each). V gave up 4 bases and J gave up 2 bases, with 9 bases separating them. Germline CDR1 and CDR2: SQVTM and ANQGSEA. The CDR3 spans 13 residues. This CDR3 is CSVGGATYNEQFF. CDR3 nucleotide sequence: TGCAGCGTTGGAGGGGCCACCTACAATGAGCAGTTCTTC.

This clonotype was seen only a few times. The rearrangement uses TRBV7-2 and TRBJ2-3, with D unclear. This CDR3 region has 15 residues. Germline CDR1 and CDR2: SGHTA and FQGNSA. V was pared by 3 bases and J by 6 bases, with 16 bases between. The CDR3: CASSLGPQPTDTQYF. In DNA, the CDR3 is TGTGCCAGCAGCTTGGGCCCTCAGCCAACTGATACGCAGTATTTT.

Points on this clonotype: This may arise from a read error, as a much more abundant clone is one base away. The V call is TRBV12-3 or TRBV12-4, the J call TRBJ2-1; possible D gene TRBD2, 5 bases. This CDR3 region has 14 residues. The CDR3 spells CASSLRAGENVQFF. Written as DNA, the CDR3 is TGTGCCAGCAGTTTGAGGGCCGGGGAAAATGTGCAGTTCTTC.

The chain couples TRBV29-1 to TRBJ2-3; 14 nucleotides align to TRBD2. Germline assignment: CDR1 SQVTM and CDR2 ANQGSEA. CDR3 length: 20 residues. With V trimmed by 2 bases and J by 3 bases, 16 bases remained unmatched. CDR3 DNA: TGCAGCGTTGAATTCCTTAGGGGACTAGCGGGAGTAAGGGGGACAGATACGCAGTATTTT. Translation gives CSVEFLRGLAGVRGTDTQYF.

This clonotype has just a few counts. The chain couples TRBV2 to TRBJ2-5; TRBD1 matches at 7 bases. With V trimmed by 4 bases and J by 11 bases, 16 bases remained unmatched. CDR1 SNHLY and CDR2 FYNNEI come from the germline V gene. The length of the CDR3 is 15 residues. CDR3 amino acids: CASSADRAAYNEQYF. The CDR3 DNA reads TGTGCCAGCAGTGCCGACAGGGCGGCCTACAATGAGCAGTACTTC.

The sample holds a few counts of this clonotype. At one end, the junction sequence differs from germline, possibly due to a read error. V and J are TRBV25-1 and TRBJ1-2; a weak D match, TRBD1 (6 bases). From germline, CDR1 is MGHDK and CDR2 SYGVNS. The CDR3 spans 14 residues. CDR3: CANSATTGGAGYTF. The CDR3 region has the DNA TGTGCCAACAGTGCGACGACAGGTGGTGCTGGCTACACCTTC.

This clonotype has just a few counts. The CDR3 sequence: CASSHPDRLTGPGANVLTF. CDR3 nucleotides: TGCGCCAGCAGCCATCCGGACAGGCTCACCGGCCCTGGGGCCAACGTCCTGACTTTC. This chain links TRBV4-1 with TRBJ2-6, with 7 bases identical to TRBD1. The CDR3 contains 19 residues. V lost 3 bases and J lost 2; bases outside the gene matches: 13. Germline V gene sequence: CDR1 MGHRA, CDR2 YSYEKL.

This clonotype was seen more than once but under ten times. V usage is TRBV2 and J usage is TRBJ2-5; D uncertain. CDR1 is SNHLY and CDR2 is FYNNEI in the germline V gene. This CDR3 is 12 amino acids long. V was shortened by 4 bases and J by 0 bases, with 3 bases between the two germline ends. Here the CDR3 reads CASSVDQETQYF. The CDR3 bases are TGTGCCAGCAGTGTAGACCAAGAGACCCAGTACTTC.

This chain uses TRBV7-9 with TRBJ1-1; weak D call: TRBD1 (5 bases). In germline, CDR1 is SEHNR, CDR2 FQNEAQ (reference sequence). Between the trimmed V and J ends, which lost 5 bases and 7 bases, there was a span of 11 bases. This CDR3 spans 12 amino acids. This chain's CDR3 is CASSPRTYEAFF. The CDR3 nucleotides are TGTGCCAGCAGCCCAAGGACATATGAAGCTTTCTTT.

At least ten counts were recorded for this clonotype. J is TRBJ2-5 and V is TRBV6-4; D ambiguous. V dropped 4 bases and J dropped 1 base, with 7 bases sitting between them. From germline, CDR1 is MRHNA and CDR2 SNTAGT. CDR3 length: 13 residues. CDR3 coding DNA: TGTGCCAGCAGTGCAAGGGCCCAAGAGACCCAGTACTTC. Protein product: CASSARAQETQYF.

Comment on this clonotype: The germline gene is not matched at one end of the junction; a read error may be the cause. The chain combines TRBV3-1 with TRBJ2-5, with a weak D call TRBD2 (6 bases). The J call may be mistaken, given a closer DNA end match to TRBJ2-7. The CDR3 covers 12 residues. Germline-derived CDR1 and CDR2 are LGHDT and YNNKEL (reference sequence). CDR3 DNA: TGCGCCAGCAGCCAGGAGGGTCGCGAGCAGTACTTC. This encodes CASSQEGREQYF.

This clonotype was detected ten times or more. V and J are TRBV11-2 and TRBJ2-5; TRBD1 matches 8 bases. This CDR3 spans 17 amino acids. Germline CDR1 reads SGHAT; CDR2 reads FQNNGV. The V and J ends lost 1 base and 2 bases, in that order; junction bases with no gene match: 9. CDR3 protein: CASSLGRGRFKQETQYF. CDR3 nucleotides: TGTGCCAGCAGCTTAGGCAGGGGGCGGTTTAAGCAAGAGACCCAGTACTTC.

The rearrangement links TRBV20-1 to TRBJ2-5, with TRBD2 matching 11 bases. The CDR3 is 16 residues long. J was trimmed by 11 bases and V by 6 bases; bases with no gene match: 20. CDR1 and CDR2 (germline): DFQATT, SNEGSKA (reference sequence). The CDR3 region is CSAEPGLAVGNNEQYF. The CDR3 DNA reads TGCAGTGCGGAGCCGGGACTAGCGGTTGGAAACAATGAGCAGTACTTC.